This T cell receptor (beta chain) originates from a study of blood T cell repertoires in COVID-19. Study-wide context: Italy, Spain and the United States were the sources of the convalescent and acute COVID-19 samples. The cDNA or gDNA used as material had been derived from T cells, B-cell-depleted T cells, or PBMCs.

Trimming cost V 4 bases and J 0 bases; bases outside gene matches: 3. Looked up from germline, CDR1 is MNHNS and CDR2 is SASEGT. This CDR3 region has 17 residues. Method: immunoSEQ multiplex PCR; TCRdb's copy keeps in-frame clones and lacks some. Counted here are 200,000 to 250,000 clones, about 85% occurring once; the ten biggest clones make up over 2.5%. The sequenced material came from peripheral blood. The sequence came from a man in his forties or fifties who had recovered from COVID-19. The chain recombines TRBV6-1 with TRBJ2-4; 13 bases map to TRBD2. The CDR3 region is CASSGGLAGLAKNIQYF. The CDR3 nucleotides read TGTGCCAGCAGTGGGGGACTAGCGGGGCTAGCCAAAAACATTCAGTACTTC.